A single sample gave rise to the 32 T cell receptor beta chains below, sequenced in a study of CD8+CD57+ T cells in acquired aplastic anemia. Patients sequenced had flow cytometry evidence of CD8+CD57+ cell expansion. Genomic DNA was employed as the template in profiling TCR beta VDJ and CDR3. Each CDR3 protein gets one entry after TCRdb re-called the reads with MiXCR. In the table there are around 430,000 distinct CDR3 sequences, around 32% of which are singletons. The sample comprised sorted CD4+, CD8+, or CD8+CD57+ T cells (not recorded which) from PBMCs. The receptor source for this set is a human donor with aplastic anemia.

This clonotype has at least ten counts. The chain recombines TRBV5-1 with TRBJ2-7, with 10 bases matching TRBD1. The CDR3 is made up of 16 amino acids. Germline lookup yields CDR1 SGHRS and CDR2 YFSETQ. Trimming at V came to 3 bases and at J to 6 bases, leaving 12 bases not matched to a gene. CDR3 coding DNA: TGCGCCAGCAGCTCCAGCGGACAGGGGGACTTAGTCGAGCAGTACTTC. Encoded protein: CASSSSGQGDLVEQYF.

This chain links TRBV4-1 with TRBJ2-3; D not resolved. The CDR3 spans 12 residues. Germline V lookup: CDR1 MGHRA, CDR2 YSYEKL. Trimming cost V 2 bases and J 12 bases, with 12 bases left between them. The CDR3 sequence: CASSQSAGSQYF. CDR3 DNA sequence: TGCGCCAGCAGCCAATCGGCAGGTAGCCAGTATTTT.

This clonotype came up many times. The CDR3 loop is CSARGRGSGANVLTF. CDR3 DNA sequence: TGCAGTGCTAGGGGACGGGGGTCTGGGGCCAACGTCCTGACTTTC. V usage is TRBV20-1 and J usage is TRBJ2-6; maybe TRBD2 (6 bases). CDR3 length: 15 residues. V lost 3 bases, J lost 1 base, and 10 bases lay in between. In germline, CDR1 is DFQATT, CDR2 SNEGSKA (reference sequence).

This clonotype was counted a few times. The chain couples TRBV7-2 to TRBJ2-7; D call uncertain. Trimming took off 4 bases at V and 10 bases at J, with 17 bases between the two ends. This CDR3 region has 13 residues. The V gene's germline CDR1 is SGHTA and CDR2 FQGNSA. The CDR3 protein is CASSSISRFDQYF. The CDR3 DNA is TGTGCCAGCAGCTCAATCAGCCGGTTCGACCAGTACTTC.

The table lists this clonotype with many counts. The chain links TRBV7-9 to TRBJ1-5; 7 nucleotides align to TRBD1. This CDR3 is built from 16 residues. CDR1 SEHNR and CDR2 FQNEAQ come from the germline V gene (reference sequence). V lost 1 base, J lost 2 bases, and 5 bases stayed unmatched. CDR3 DNA: TGTGCCAGCAGCTTAGGGCAGGGGGGTCGCAATCAGCCCCAGCATTTT. It codes for CASSLGQGGRNQPQHF.

On this clonotype: A read error may be the cause here, since a much bigger clone is one base away. The gene calls are TRBV20-1 and TRBJ1-2; D perhaps matches TRBD1 (5 bases). The CDR3 has 15 residues. From germline, CDR1 is DFQATT and CDR2 SNEGSKA (reference sequence). The V gene lost 4 bases and the J gene lost 0 bases, with 15 bases spanning the gap. This CDR3 reads CSATLQGPTNYGYTF. In DNA form, the CDR3 reads TGCAGTGCTACTCTGCAGGGCCCTACTAACTATGGCTACACCTTC.

The chain links TRBV12-3 or TRBV12-4 to TRBJ2-3; D is possibly TRBD2 (5 bases). Trimming stripped 6 bases from V and 3 bases from J, with 13 bases between. This CDR3 region has 14 residues. CDR3 coding DNA: TGTGCCAGCAGGACGGACGGAGGAACAGATACGCAGTATTTT. Protein product: CASRTDGGTDTQYF.

Worth noting for this clonotype: The junction does not match germline at one end; this may be a read error. The genes are TRBV2 and TRBJ2-1; 9 bases are a match to TRBD2. Per germline, CDR1 SNHLY and CDR2 FYNNEI. The CDR3 spans 15 residues. The CDR3, as DNA: TGTGCCAGCAGGGCTATCGCGGGGGGGCCCAATGAGCAGCTCTTC. This codes for CASRAIAGGPNEQLF.

V usage is TRBV19 and J usage is TRBJ1-1; D is perhaps TRBD1 (5 bases). The V gene lost 1 base and the J gene lost 5 bases, with 14 bases spanning the gap. This CDR3 has 15 amino acids. Germline-derived CDR1 and CDR2 are LNHDA and SQIVND (reference sequence). CDR3 residues: CASSIVGGVKTEAFF. CDR3 coding DNA: TGTGCCAGTAGTATAGTCGGAGGGGTTAAAACTGAAGCTTTCTTT.

In this sample, this clonotype turned up once. A much larger clone lies a single base off, so this may be a read error. The chain recombines TRBV25-1 with TRBJ1-3, with D maybe TRBD1 (5 bases). CDR3 length: 14 amino acids. The V gene's germline CDR1 is MGHDK and CDR2 SYGVNS. Written as DNA, the CDR3 is TGTGCCAGCAGACAGGCTAACCCTGGAAACACCATACATTTT. Translating it yields CASRQANPGNTIHF.

This clonotype was counted at least ten times. V usage is TRBV13 and J usage is TRBJ2-7; no clear D gene. Trimming removed 4 bases from V and 3 bases from J, with 4 bases in between. Germline loops: CDR1 PRHDT, CDR2 FYEKMQ (reference sequence). This CDR3 contains 11 residues. CDR3: CASSSGYEQYF. The CDR3 DNA reads as TGTGCCAGCAGCTCGGGCTACGAGCAGTACTTC.

The genes are TRBV15 and TRBJ1-5; D is perhaps TRBD1 (6 bases). Germline CDR1 LNHNV, CDR2 YYDKDF (reference sequence). The CDR3 runs 15 residues. Between the trimmed V and J ends, which lost 3 bases and 5 bases, there was a span of 14 bases. CDR3 in amino acids: CATSSLGGADQPQHF. The CDR3 DNA reads as TGTGCCACCAGCAGCTTGGGGGGGGCCGATCAGCCCCAGCATTTT.

This clonotype was picked up many times. This chain uses TRBV14 with TRBJ1-2, with 7 bases that match TRBD1. The V segment lost 6 bases and the J segment 5 bases; nucleotides outside the gene matches: 12. There are 15 residues in the CDR3. Germline CDR1 is SGHDN and CDR2 is FVKESK. CDR3: CASRPGGATPYGYTF. In nucleotides, the CDR3 is TGTGCCAGCAGACCAGGGGGAGCGACTCCTTATGGCTACACCTTC.

This clonotype was seen many times. The rearrangement uses TRBV12-3 or TRBV12-4 and TRBJ1-6; unclear D gene. V was trimmed by 2 bases and J by 1 base, leaving 0 bases between them. The CDR3 loop spans 13 amino acids. CDR3 region: CASSLSYNSPLHF. CDR3 nucleotide sequence: TGTGCCAGCAGTTTATCCTATAATTCACCCCTCCACTTT.

The chain combines TRBV7-2 with TRBJ1-5; D might be TRBD1 (5 bases). The length of the CDR3 is 16 residues. V shed 4 bases and J shed 3 bases, with 16 bases lying between them. CDR1 SGHTA and CDR2 FQGNSA come from the germline V gene. The CDR3 region has the DNA TGTGCCAGCAGCTCGGGATTCCGGGGGAACAATCAGCCCCAGCATTTT. It codes for CASSSGFRGNNQPQHF.

The chain joins TRBV12-3 or TRBV12-4 to TRBJ2-5, with a weak D call TRBD2 (6 bases). The CDR3 contains 14 residues. The ends were cut back, 7 bases at V and 5 bases at J, with 17 bases in the middle. The CDR3 loop reads CASTLGTFGETQYF. The CDR3 nucleotides are TGTGCCAGCACCCTCGGGACTTTTGGGGAGACCCAGTACTTC.

The rearrangement uses TRBV11-2 and TRBJ2-3; no clear D. The germline V and J ends were trimmed by 2 bases and 0 bases, with 12 bases remaining between them. Germline loops: CDR1 SGHAT, CDR2 FQNNGV. This CDR3 is built from 16 residues. CDR3 sequence (DNA): TGTGCCAGCAGCTTACTCAAGTCCACTAGCACAGATACGCAGTATTTT. Amino acid sequence: CASSLLKSTSTDTQYF. The full variable domain, its missing parts supplied by reference TRBV11-2 and TRBJ2-3, is EAGVAQSPRYKIIEKRQSVAFWCNPISGHATLYWYQQILGQGPKLLIQFQNNGVVDDSQLPKDRFSAERLKGVDSTLKIQPAKLEDSAVYLCASSLLKSTSTDTQYFGPGTRLTVL.

The rearrangement uses TRBV5-1 and TRBJ1-1; D is perhaps TRBD1 (5 bases). CDR3 length equals 14 residues. Per germline, CDR1 SGHRS and CDR2 YFSETQ. V gave up 4 bases and J gave up 1 base, with 11 bases separating them. The CDR3 nucleotides read TGCGCCAGCAGCCGACAGACATCGAACACTGAAGCTTTCTTT. This encodes CASSRQTSNTEAFF.

The genes are TRBV7-2 and TRBJ2-2; the D gene is possibly TRBD2 (6 bases). The germline CDR1 and CDR2 sequences are SGHTA and FQGNSA. The CDR3 loop spans 13 amino acids. The CDR3 here is CVSGSGDTGELFF. The CDR3 DNA reads TGTGTCTCCGGTAGCGGAGACACCGGGGAGCTGTTTTTT.

The CDR3 nucleotides are TGTGCCAGCTCACAGGAACAGCGACCAGGGTACTTC. Its translation is CASSQEQRPGYF. This chain uses TRBV18 with TRBJ2-7; D unclear. V was trimmed by 4 bases and J by 12 bases, leaving 16 bases between them. Germline values: CDR1 KGHSH, CDR2 LQKENI. The CDR3 covers 12 residues.

In nucleotides, the CDR3 is TGTGCCAGCAGTGGGACCGGGACAGGGAACATAGGTTCACCCCTCCACTTT. Translating it yields CASSGTGTGNIGSPLHF. The rearrangement uses TRBV25-1 and TRBJ1-6; 9 bases line up with TRBD1. V gave up 4 bases and J gave up 9 bases; unmatched junction bases: 13. The germline CDR1 and CDR2 sequences are MGHDK and SYGVNS. The CDR3 extends over 17 amino acids.

Many counts were recorded for this clonotype. V gene TRBV2 combines with J gene TRBJ1-1; D possibly corresponds to TRBD1 (6 bases). This CDR3 is built from 13 residues. CDR1 is SNHLY, CDR2 FYNNEI, per germline. V lost 7 bases, J lost 7 bases, and 16 bases lay in between. The CDR3 reads CASTAGARGEAFF. The CDR3 nucleotides read TGTGCCAGCACGGCGGGGGCAAGGGGTGAAGCTTTCTTT.

In this sample, this clonotype turned up many times. This chain joins TRBV7-9 and TRBJ2-7; possibly TRBD1 or TRBD2 for D (7 bases each). The CDR3 covers 13 residues. Trimming took 6 bases from V and 6 from J, leaving 15 bases between them. The V gene's germline CDR1 is SEHNR and CDR2 FQNEAQ (reference sequence). CDR3 protein: CASRRQGGIEQYF. The CDR3 DNA reads as TGTGCCAGCAGACGACAGGGAGGGATCGAGCAGTACTTC.

As to this clonotype: A much larger clonotype is one base distant, so this may be a read error. J is TRBJ1-3 and V is TRBV7-6; 7 bases fit TRBD1. The CDR3 spans 14 residues. Looked up from germline, CDR1 is SGHVS and CDR2 is FNYEAQ. The CDR3 region is CASSRQGPGSTIYF. The CDR3 bases are TGTGCCAGCAGCCGACAGGGTCCTGGAAGCACCATATATTTT. Complete variable domain (other parts from reference TRBV7-6 and TRBJ1-3): GAGVSQSPRYKVTKRGQDVALRCDPISGHVSLYWYRQALGQGPEFLTYFNYEAQQDKSGLPNDRFSAERPEGSISTLTIQRTEQRDSAMYRCASSRQGPGSTIYFGEGSWLTVV.

This clonotype was recorded many times. The gene calls are TRBV10-1 and TRBJ2-1; 9 bases are shared with TRBD2. The CDR3 contains 15 residues. CDR1 and CDR2 from the germline V gene are WNHNN and SYGVQD (reference sequence). J lost 9 bases, V lost 3 bases, and 9 bases had no gene match. The CDR3 region has the DNA TGCGCCAGCAGTGACGGTGGAGGGACTAGCCGTGAGCAGTTCTTC. Its translation is CASSDGGGTSREQFF.

The J gene is TRBJ2-1, the V gene TRBV20-1; tentatively, D is TRBD2 (6 bases). The CDR3 length is 15 residues. CDR1 is DFQATT and CDR2 is SNEGSKA in the germline V gene (reference sequence). This CDR3 reads CSGALTRGRYNEQFF. CDR3 DNA sequence: TGCAGCGGAGCTTTGACGCGGGGACGGTACAATGAGCAGTTCTTC.

This clonotype was observed at least ten times. Here the CDR3 DNA reads TGTGCCAGTAGCCGTGGGGAGGGGCGACAGCCCCAGCATTTT. It specifies CASSRGEGRQPQHF. The chain combines TRBV19 with TRBJ1-5; the D gene is possibly TRBD1 (5 bases). The CDR3 runs to 14 residues. Germline CDR1 and CDR2: LNHDA and SQIVND (reference sequence). Trimming left V 6 bases short and J 7 bases short, with 16 bases between.

With respect to this clonotype: At one end the junction does not follow the germline gene, possibly because of a read error. The chain carries TRBV2 and TRBJ1-3, with D unclear. The CDR3 spans 17 residues. Germline lookup yields CDR1 SNHLY and CDR2 FYNNEI. CDR3 sequence reads: CASSARSSRSSGNTIYF. In nucleotides, the CDR3 is TGTGCCAGCAGTGCCAGGTCGTCGCGAAGCTCTGGAAACACCATATACTTT. Full variable domain (outside the CDR3, taken from reference TRBV2 and TRBJ1-3): EPEVTQTPSHQVTQMGQEVILRCVPISNHLYFYWYRQILGQKVEFLVSFYNNEISEKSEIFDDQFSVERPDGSNFTLKIRSTKLEDSAMYFCASSARSSRSSGNTIYFGEGSWLTVV.

A few counts support this clonotype. The rearrangement joins TRBV29-1 to TRBJ1-1; no clear D gene. The ends were cut back, 2 bases at V and 0 bases at J, with 4 bases in the middle. This CDR3 has 12 residues. From germline, CDR1 is SQVTM and CDR2 ANQGSEA. The DNA for the CDR3 is TGCAGCGTTGAATATTTGAACACTGAAGCTTTCTTT. Amino acids: CSVEYLNTEAFF.

In regard to this clonotype: A much larger clone lies a single base off, so this may be a read error. The V and J genes are TRBV15 and TRBJ2-2, with a weak D call TRBD1 (6 bases). Trimming stripped 4 bases from V and 7 bases from J, with 13 bases between. The CDR3 runs 14 residues. Per the germline V gene, CDR1 is LNHNV and CDR2 is YYDKDF (reference sequence). CDR3 sequence reads: CATSKQGRDGELFF. CDR3 coding DNA: TGTGCCACCAGCAAACAGGGTCGCGACGGGGAGCTGTTTTTT.

This clonotype was found a few times. V gene TRBV20-1 combines with J gene TRBJ1-2; TRBD1 is a possible D gene (5 bases). The ends were cut back, 1 base at V and 1 base at J, with 16 bases in the middle. The CDR3 runs to 16 residues. Germline CDR1 reads DFQATT; CDR2 reads SNEGSKA (reference sequence). The CDR3 loop is CSARVQGPKVNYGYTF. CDR3 coding DNA: TGCAGTGCTAGAGTTCAGGGCCCGAAAGTTAACTATGGCTACACCTTC.

V and J are TRBV7-6 and TRBJ2-1; TRBD1 aligns across 8 bases. The CDR3 consists of 16 residues. V dropped 3 bases and J dropped 4; count of bases not matched to a gene: 8. Germline CDR1 reads SGHVS; CDR2 reads FNYEAQ. The CDR3 bases are TGTGCCAGCAGCTTGAACAGGGGGGCCTTTTACAATGAGCAGTTCTTC. This translates into CASSLNRGAFYNEQFF.